Given below is one T cell receptor beta chain in context. The use of a sample-barcoded 5' primer and a J-beta primer mix characterized a second PCR of roughly 7 to 11 cycles. Using its own MiXCR run on the 5' RACE reads, TCRdb lists one record per CDR3 protein. The top ten clones hold 18% of a sample with about 1,000,000 distinct CDR3 sequences, 40% to 55% of them seen once. This sample stems from a study of blood T cells in healthy people across ages. Looked up from germline, CDR1 is SGHKS and CDR2 is YYEKEE (reference sequence). V was clipped by 3 bases and J by 6 bases; unmatched bases: 6. This CDR3 has 14 amino acids.

The chain has TRBV5-5 and TRBJ2-1; 7 positions agree with TRBD1. Sequencing used blood. The sequence was collected from a woman aged 60 to 75 in good health. CDR3 region: CASSSRQGINEQFF. For the CDR3, the DNA is TGTGCCAGCAGCTCAAGACAGGGTATCAATGAGCAGTTCTTC.